These T cell receptor beta chains were read from a single sample in a study of CD8+ T cells in alopecia areata. Repertoires were generated with immunoSEQ multiplex PCR, while TCRdb's copy carries only in-frame clones and drops some. The repertoire holds about 64,000 clones, with 40% to 55% as singletons. Sequencing was performed on CD8+ T cells sorted from blood, taken around week 36, from a patient treated with tofacitinib. The receptors shown here come from a human donor with alopecia areata. The CDR3 runs from the conserved cysteine through the conserved F or W. D genes are given only for firm matches. Rows give clone size only sometimes, using once, few, many, or a class for an expanded clone.

v_call	j_call	clone_size	d_call	cdr3_nt	cdr3_aa
TRBV21-1	TRBJ2-5	few	-	TGTGCCAGCAGCCTCAGACAGGTCCGGAGGGAGACCCAGTACTTC	CASSLRQVRRETQYF
TRBV30	TRBJ1-5	-	-	TGTGCCTGGAGTGTCGGAATCATGAATCAGCCCCAGCATTTT	CAWSVGIMNQPQHF
TRBV25-1	TRBJ2-3	-	TRBD1	TGTGCCAGCGCCTACGGGACAGCAAGTTCAGATACGCAGTATTTT	CASAYGTASSDTQYF
TRBV4-1	TRBJ2-7	-	TRBD2	TGCGCCAGCAGCCAAACTAGCGATCCCTCCTACGAGCAGTACTTC	CASSQTSDPSYEQYF
TRBV6-6	TRBJ2-3	few	-	TGTGCCAGCAGTTACTGGCGGGGCAGCACAGATACGCAGTATTTT	CASSYWRGSTDTQYF
TRBV29-1	TRBJ2-7	-	-	TGCAGCGTTGGGACAGAGGCCTACGAGCAGTACTTC	CSVGTEAYEQYF
TRBV13	TRBJ1-2	-	-	TGTGCCAGCAGCGAAAGAGTCAGGGGAGATGGCTACACCTTC	CASSERVRGDGYTF
TRBV29-1	TRBJ2-1	few	-	TGCAGCGTTGAAGAATTGAAAGCGGACTACAATGAGCAGTTCTTC	CSVEELKADYNEQFF
TRBV28	TRBJ2-7	-	-	TGTGCCAGCAGTAACGGCTACGAGCAGTACTTC	CASSNGYEQYF
TRBV25-1	TRBJ1-2	few	TRBD1	TGTGCCAGCAGCGACAGGGATTTCACCTTC	CASSDRDFTF
TRBV27	TRBJ1-1	few	TRBD1	TGTGCCACCCACAGGGGAAATGAAGCTTTCTTT	CATHRGNEAFF
TRBV25-1	TRBJ2-5	-	-	TGTGCCAGCAGTGTCCTCGGCGGCCTAGCGCCACACCAAGAGACCCAGTACTTC	CASSVLGGLAPHQETQYF
TRBV5-6	TRBJ1-1	-	-	TGTGCCAGCAGCTTGGGGACTGAAGCTTTCTTT	CASSLGTEAFF
TRBV9	TRBJ2-2	few	-	TGTGCCAGCAGCTCACCCATGGAAGAAAACACCGGGGAGCTGTTTTTT	CASSSPMEENTGELFF
TRBV2	TRBJ2-1	-	TRBD2	TGTGCCAGCAGTCCCACTAGCGGGGGTTACAATGAGCAGTTCTTC	CASSPTSGGYNEQFF
TRBV5-1	TRBJ1-1	-	-	TGCGCCTCCACTGAGGGGAACACTGAAGCTTTCTTT	CASTEGNTEAFF
TRBV11-2	TRBJ2-2	few	-	TGTGCCAGCACTCGGGGGAGCTCCGGGGAGCTGTTTTTT	CASTRGSSGELFF
TRBV7-9	TRBJ2-1	-	-	TGTGCCAGCAGCTTAGGAGGGTTGGGCGAGCAGTTCTTC	CASSLGGLGEQFF
TRBV30	TRBJ1-2	-	-	TGTGCCTGGAGTGTATCTCTTGGCTACACCTTC	CAWSVSLGYTF
TRBV11-2	TRBJ2-1	-	-	TGTGCCAGCAGCTTAGGGGAGGATGAGCAGTTCTTC	CASSLGEDEQFF
TRBV5-6	TRBJ2-5	few	-	TGTGCAAGCATGTCCGGGACATCGTTTATAGAGACCCAGTACTTC	CASMSGTSFIETQYF
TRBV28	TRBJ2-5	-	-	TGTGCCAGCAGTTTATTCCCGGTTGGGGTTCGAGAGACCCAGTACTTC	CASSLFPVGVRETQYF
TRBV25-1	TRBJ2-7	-	-	TGTGCCAGCAGTGAATACCAAGGTCCTCAGGGGGAGCAGTACTTC	CASSEYQGPQGEQYF
TRBV23-1	TRBJ2-7	-	TRBD1	TGCGCCAGCAGTCAACCCCGGGACAGGCCCTTTGAAAGCTCCTACGAGCAGTACTTC	CASSQPRDRPFESSYEQYF
TRBV9	TRBJ2-3	few	TRBD2	TGTGCCAGCAGCGTAGACAATAGCGGGAGGGATACAGATACGCAGTATTTT	CASSVDNSGRDTDTQYF
TRBV11-2	TRBJ2-4	once	-	TGTGCCAGCAGCCTTATTGGGGCAGCACTAGCCAAAAACATTCAGTACTTC	CASSLIGAALAKNIQYF
TRBV29-1	TRBJ2-2	-	TRBD2	TGCAGCGTGGCTCATACTAGCGGGAGAAGTACCGGGGAGCTGTTTTTT	CSVAHTSGRSTGELFF
TRBV29-1	TRBJ2-7	-	-	TGCAGCGTTCGCGGGATGGACCCCGAGCAGTACTTC	CSVRGMDPEQYF
TRBV7-2	TRBJ2-3	-	TRBD2	TGTGCCAGCAGCCCACCGGGACTAGCGGGAGATACGCAGTATTTT	CASSPPGLAGDTQYF
TRBV18	TRBJ2-1	few	-	TGTGCCAGCTCAGAGGGAGCCAATGAGCAGTTCTTC	CASSEGANEQFF
TRBV11-2	TRBJ2-5	few	-	TGTGCCAGCAGCTTAGGGACCCGGGACCCGACCCGAGAGACCCAGTACTTC	CASSLGTRDPTRETQYF
TRBV9	TRBJ1-1	-	-	TGTGCCAGCAGCGACGGAACAGCGATGAACACTGAAGCTTTCTTT	CASSDGTAMNTEAFF
TRBV30	TRBJ2-7	-	TRBD1	TGTGCCTGGACCCCGGGACAGGGCTACGAGCAGTACTTC	CAWTPGQGYEQYF
TRBV13	TRBJ2-2	-	TRBD2	TGTGCCAGCAGAGCGGGAGGGGACGCCGGGGAGCTGTTTTTT	CASRAGGDAGELFF
TRBV28	TRBJ1-2	-	-	TGTGCCAGCAGTTTAATGGGGGGCAGCTATGGCTACACCTTC	CASSLMGGSYGYTF
TRBV9	TRBJ2-3	few	TRBD2	TGTGCCAGCAGCGTAGAAAGCGGGATAGCGACAGATACGCAGTATTTT	CASSVESGIATDTQYF
TRBV11-1	TRBJ1-5	-	-	TGTGCCAGCAGCTTGGGACCTAATCAGCCCCAGCATTTT	CASSLGPNQPQHF
TRBV29-1	TRBJ1-3	-	-	TGCAGCGTTGAAGGTACAGGCTCCTCTGGAAACACCATATATTTT	CSVEGTGSSGNTIYF
TRBV6-6	TRBJ2-1	-	-	TGTGCCAGCAGCCCGGCGGGGGCCAATGAGCAGTTCTTC	CASSPAGANEQFF
TRBV5-1	TRBJ2-5	-	-	TGCGCCAGCCAAGAGCATTTGACCCAGTGGGAGACCCAGTACTTC	CASQEHLTQWETQYF
TRBV20-1	TRBJ2-7	few	-	TGCAGTGAAAGGTCGCTCGTCTGGTACTTC	CSERSLVWYF
TRBV27	TRBJ2-2	-	-	TGTGCCAGCAGTAGGGGCCTTACCGGGGAGCTGTTTTTT	CASSRGLTGELFF
TRBV14	TRBJ1-5	-	-	TGTGCCAGCAGCCAAGTCACAGGGTTTGACAATCAGCCCCAGCATTTT	CASSQVTGFDNQPQHF
TRBV15	TRBJ1-5	-	-	TGTGCCACCAGCAGAACTGACAGCATTTATCAGCCCCAGCATTTT	CATSRTDSIYQPQHF
TRBV19	TRBJ2-3	-	TRBD2	TGTGCCAGTAGTCATATCGGACTAGCGGGTAGAATAGATACGCAGTATTTT	CASSHIGLAGRIDTQYF
TRBV6-1	TRBJ2-3	-	-	TGTGCCAGCAGCTTAGCCAGCGGGCTTGATACGCAGTATTTT	CASSLASGLDTQYF
TRBV30	TRBJ2-1	few	-	TGTGCCTGGAGTGTAGCCCACAATGAGCAGTTCTTC	CAWSVAHNEQFF
TRBV30	TRBJ2-1	few	TRBD2	TGTGCCGTCCTTGGAGTAGCGGGGTACAATGAGCAGTTCTTC	CAVLGVAGYNEQFF
TRBV7-9	TRBJ2-3	-	-	TGTGCCAGCAGCCGGACCTCAACGGATACGCAGTATTTT	CASSRTSTDTQYF
TRBV9	TRBJ1-2	once	-	TGTGCCAGCAATCCGGCCGGGAGCCTTTCGAGCTATGGCTACACCTTC	CASNPAGSLSSYGYTF
TRBV29-1	TRBJ2-3	-	-	TGCAGCGGACGAGGAGGACCTTCGGGAGATACGCAGTATTTT	CSGRGGPSGDTQYF
TRBV28	TRBJ1-1	-	TRBD1	TGTGCCAGCAGTTACGGCAGGGGGCTCGCTGAAGCTTTCTTT	CASSYGRGLAEAFF
TRBV27	TRBJ1-5	-	TRBD1	TGTGCCAGCAGTTGGACAGGGGTTCAGCCCCAGCATTTT	CASSWTGVQPQHF